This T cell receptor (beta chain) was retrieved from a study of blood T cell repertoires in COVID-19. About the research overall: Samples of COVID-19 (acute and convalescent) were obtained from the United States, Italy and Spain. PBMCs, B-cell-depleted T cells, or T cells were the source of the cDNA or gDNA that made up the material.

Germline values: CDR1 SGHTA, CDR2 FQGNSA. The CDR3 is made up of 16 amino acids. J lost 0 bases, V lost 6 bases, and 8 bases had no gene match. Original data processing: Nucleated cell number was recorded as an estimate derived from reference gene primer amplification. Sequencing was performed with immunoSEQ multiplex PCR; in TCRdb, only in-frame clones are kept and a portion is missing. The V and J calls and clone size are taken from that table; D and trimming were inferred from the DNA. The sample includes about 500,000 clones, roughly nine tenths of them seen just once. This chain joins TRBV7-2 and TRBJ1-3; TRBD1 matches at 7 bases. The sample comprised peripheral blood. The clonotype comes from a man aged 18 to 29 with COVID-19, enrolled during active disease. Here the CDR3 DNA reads TGTGCCAGCAGTCGGACAGGAGCAGGCTCTGGAAACACCATATATTTT. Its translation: CASSRTGAGSGNTIYF.